These 14 T cell receptor beta chains were all obtained from the same sample, sequenced in a study of blood T cell repertoires in COVID-19. TCRdb keeps only in-frame clones here, not all; method: immunoSEQ multiplex PCR. The table has 98,000 or so clones, 90% to 95% seen once. Material: peripheral blood. The receptor source for this set is a human donor in a cohort sampled during active COVID-19.

This rearrangement joins TRBV28 to TRBJ2-7; D not resolved. There are 13 residues in the CDR3. Germline loops: CDR1 MDHEN, CDR2 SYDVKM. Trimming removed 4 bases from V and 2 bases from J, with 9 bases in between. CDR3 coding DNA: TGTGCCAGCAGTTCGCCGGGTACCTACGAGCAGTACTTC. Encoded protein: CASSSPGTYEQYF.

V and J are TRBV5-8 and TRBJ2-3; TRBD1 aligns across 8 bases. The V gene end was trimmed by 4 bases and the J gene end by 2 bases; junction bases not matched to a gene: 9. In germline, CDR1 is SGHTS, CDR2 YDEGEE. The CDR3 spans 16 residues. The CDR3 sequence: CASSRTGTTTTDTQYF. The CDR3 nucleotides are TGTGCCAGCAGCAGGACAGGGACCACAACCACAGATACGCAGTATTTT.

The chain carries TRBV11-2 and TRBJ1-2, with TRBD1 as a possible D gene (6 bases). Germline CDR1 and CDR2: SGHAT and FQNNGV. V dropped 1 base and J dropped 2 bases, with 8 bases sitting between them. The CDR3 covers 14 residues. In DNA, the CDR3 is TGTGCCAGCAGCTTAGGACAGGCGAACTATGGCTACACCTTC. Translated, it gives CASSLGQANYGYTF.

The V call is TRBV28, the J call TRBJ2-4, with unresolved D. The CDR3 contains 14 residues. V lost 5 bases and J 1 base, leaving 9 bases between the germline ends. The germline gives CDR1 MDHEN, CDR2 SYDVKM. The CDR3 protein is CASSPGFAKNIQYF. CDR3 nucleotide sequence: TGTGCCAGCAGTCCAGGCTTCGCCAAAAACATTCAGTACTTC. Complete variable domain (other parts from reference TRBV28 and TRBJ2-4): DVKVTQSSRYLVKRTGEKVFLECVQDMDHENMFWYRQDPGLGLRLIYFSYDVKMKEKGDIPEGYSVSREKKERFSLILESASTNQTSMYLCASSPGFAKNIQYFGAGTRLSVL.

This clone was recorded a few times. This chain connects TRBV6-4 to TRBJ1-6; no clear D. Trimming removed 5 bases at V and 8 bases at J, with 10 bases between. CDR3 length equals 13 residues. Germline V gives CDR1 MRHNA, CDR2 SNTAGT. The CDR3 protein is CASSFERDSPLHF. The CDR3 DNA reads as TGTGCCAGCAGTTTCGAGCGGGATTCACCCCTCCACTTT.

This clone came up many times. The chain employs TRBV18 and TRBJ1-5, with D tentatively TRBD1 (5 bases). Trimming shortened V by 2 bases and J by 3 bases, and 8 bases separated the two germline ends. CDR1 is KGHSH, CDR2 LQKENI, per germline. This CDR3 has 14 amino acids. The CDR3 nucleotides are TGTGCCAGCTCACCAACGGGGGACAATCAGCCCCAGCATTTT. As protein: CASSPTGDNQPQHF. The whole variable domain, remainder taken from reference TRBV18 and TRBJ1-5, is NAGVMQNPRHLVRRRGQEARLRCSPMKGHSHVYWYRQLPEEGLKFMVYLQKENIIDESGMPKERFSAEFPKEGPSILRIQQVVRGDSAAYFCASSPTGDNQPQHFGDGTRLSIL.

This rearrangement joins TRBV28 to TRBJ1-5; D remains ambiguous. The CDR3 runs 12 residues. In germline, CDR1 is MDHEN, CDR2 SYDVKM. V was shortened by 7 bases and J by 7 bases, with 11 bases between the two germline ends. The chain's CDR3 is CASMRGRQPQHF. In DNA, the CDR3 is TGTGCCAGCATGCGGGGTCGACAGCCCCAGCATTTT.

This chain links TRBV5-1 with TRBJ2-7; weak D call: TRBD2 (6 bases). V lost 0 bases and J lost 6, with 13 bases in between. CDR3 length: 14 amino acids. CDR1 and CDR2 from the germline V gene are SGHRS and YFSETQ. The CDR3 here is CASSLGRRVGEQYF. CDR3 DNA: TGCGCCAGCAGCTTGGGGCGGAGGGTAGGCGAGCAGTACTTC.

The chain combines TRBV10-1 with TRBJ2-2; 7 bases fit TRBD2. This CDR3 contains 15 residues. V shed 3 bases and J 5 bases; nucleotides not matched to a gene: 6. Germline V gives CDR1 WNHNN, CDR2 SYGVQD (reference sequence). The CDR3, as DNA: TGCGCCAGCAGTGAAGGCGGGAGTGAGACCGGGGAGCTGTTTTTT. Translated, it gives CASSEGGSETGELFF.

The chain couples TRBV5-1 to TRBJ2-1, with 7 bases lining up with TRBD2. The CDR3 loop spans 15 amino acids. Germline V gene lookup returns CDR1 SGHRS and CDR2 YFSETQ. Trimming at V came to 2 bases and at J to 0 bases, leaving 2 bases not matched to a gene. The CDR3 region has the DNA TGCGCCAGCAGCTTAAGGACTAGCTCCTACAATGAGCAGTTCTTC. It codes for CASSLRTSSYNEQFF. Variable domain in full (rest from reference TRBV5-1 and TRBJ2-1): KAGVTQTPRYLIKTRGQQVTLSCSPISGHRSVSWYQQTPGQGLQFLFEYFSETQRNKGNFPGRFSGRQFSNSRSEMNVSTLELGDSALYLCASSLRTSSYNEQFFGPGTRLTVL.

This rearrangement joins TRBV7-9 to TRBJ2-7; D may be TRBD1 (5 bases). V was cut by 2 bases and J by 2 bases, with 7 bases left in between. This CDR3 spans 13 amino acids. Germline V CDR1 and CDR2: SEHNR, FQNEAQ (reference sequence). The CDR3 DNA is TGTGCCAGCAGCTTACCAGGGACCTACGAGCAGTACTTC. Protein sequence: CASSLPGTYEQYF.

This chain connects TRBV2 to TRBJ1-5; TRBD1 matches 7 bases. V dropped 7 bases and J dropped 3; count of bases not matched to a gene: 12. The germline gives CDR1 SNHLY, CDR2 FYNNEI. The CDR3 spans 16 residues. CDR3 residues: CASNRQGRGDNQPQHF. The CDR3 region has the DNA TGTGCCAGCAACCGACAGGGAAGGGGAGACAATCAGCCCCAGCATTTT.

This clone appeared a few times. The chain is built from TRBV4-3 and TRBJ2-7; 8 bases map to TRBD1. The germline gives CDR1 LGHNA, CDR2 YSLEER. CDR3 size: 13 residues. The ends lost 4 bases at V and 6 bases at J; junction bases unmatched: 5. The CDR3: CASSRDRGGEQYF. In DNA, the CDR3 is TGCGCCAGCAGCCGCGACAGGGGAGGCGAGCAGTACTTC.

This clone has only a few counts. V usage is TRBV7-2 and J usage is TRBJ2-7; D might be TRBD1 (6 bases). The germline V gene encodes CDR1 SGHTA and CDR2 FQGNSA. CDR3 size: 14 residues. The V end was cut by 7 bases, the J end by 0 bases, with 13 bases between. The DNA of the CDR3 is TGTGCCAGCACCAACAACAGGGCCTCCTACGAGCAGTACTTC. Its protein product is CASTNNRASYEQYF.